The clone carrying this T cell receptor (beta chain) was counted at least ten times. This specimen comes from a study of early T cells in non-severe SARS-CoV-2 infection. One entry per CDR3 protein results from TCRdb running MiXCR on the 5' RACE reads. The data show 45,000 to 55,000 distinct CDR3 sequences, approximately 6.7% seen once. Trimming shortened V by 5 bases and J by 5 bases, and 8 bases separated the two germline ends. Germline V gene lookup returns CDR1 MNHEY and CDR2 SMNVEV (reference sequence). CDR3 size: 12 residues. This receptor was taken from an adult who was a healthcare worker with PCR-confirmed SARS-CoV-2 infection or an uninfected control (not recorded which). The chain joins TRBV27 to TRBJ2-3, with D uncertain. The sample comprised whole blood. CDR3 region: CASSGPGDTQYF. CDR3 sequence (DNA): TGTGCCAGCAGTGGTCCAGGAGATACGCAGTATTTT.